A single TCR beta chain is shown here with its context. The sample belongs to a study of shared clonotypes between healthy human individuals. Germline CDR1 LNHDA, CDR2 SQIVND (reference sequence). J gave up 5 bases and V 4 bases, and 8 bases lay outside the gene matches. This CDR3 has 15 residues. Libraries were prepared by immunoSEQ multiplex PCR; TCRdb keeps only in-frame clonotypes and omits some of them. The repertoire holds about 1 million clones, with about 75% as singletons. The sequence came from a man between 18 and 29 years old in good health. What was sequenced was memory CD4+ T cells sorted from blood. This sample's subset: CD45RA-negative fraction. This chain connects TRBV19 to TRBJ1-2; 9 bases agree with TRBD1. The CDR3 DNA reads TGTGCCAGTAGTAGTTCGATCGGGACAGGGTATGGCTACACCTTC. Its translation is CASSSSIGTGYGYTF.